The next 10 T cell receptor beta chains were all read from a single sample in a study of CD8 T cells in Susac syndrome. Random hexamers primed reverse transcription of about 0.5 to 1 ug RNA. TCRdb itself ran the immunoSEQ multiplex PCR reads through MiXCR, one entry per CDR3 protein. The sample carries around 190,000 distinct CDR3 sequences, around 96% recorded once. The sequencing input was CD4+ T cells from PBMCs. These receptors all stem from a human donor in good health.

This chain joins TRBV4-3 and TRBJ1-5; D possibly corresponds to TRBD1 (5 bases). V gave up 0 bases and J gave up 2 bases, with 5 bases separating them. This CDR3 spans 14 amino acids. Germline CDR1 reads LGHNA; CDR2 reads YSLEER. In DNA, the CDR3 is TGCGCCAGCAGCCAAGAACAGGGCAATCAGCCCCAGCATTTT. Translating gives CASSQEQGNQPQHF.

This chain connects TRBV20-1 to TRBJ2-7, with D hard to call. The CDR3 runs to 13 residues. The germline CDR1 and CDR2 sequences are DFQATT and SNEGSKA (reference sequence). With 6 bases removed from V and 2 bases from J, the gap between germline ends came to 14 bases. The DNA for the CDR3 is TGCAGTGCCCCAAAGGCGGCCACCTACGAGCAGTACTTC. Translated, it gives CSAPKAATYEQYF.

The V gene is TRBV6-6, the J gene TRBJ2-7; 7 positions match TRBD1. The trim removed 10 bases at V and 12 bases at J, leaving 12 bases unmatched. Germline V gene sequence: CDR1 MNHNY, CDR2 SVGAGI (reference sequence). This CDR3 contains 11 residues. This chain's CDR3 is CAKHTSGGGYF. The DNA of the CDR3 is TGTGCCAAGCACACGTCAGGGGGTGGGTACTTC.

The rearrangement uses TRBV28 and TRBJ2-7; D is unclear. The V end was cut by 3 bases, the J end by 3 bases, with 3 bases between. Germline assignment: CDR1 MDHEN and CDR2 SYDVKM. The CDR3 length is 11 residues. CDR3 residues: CASSFRYEQYF. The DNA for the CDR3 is TGTGCCAGCAGTTTCCGCTACGAGCAGTACTTC. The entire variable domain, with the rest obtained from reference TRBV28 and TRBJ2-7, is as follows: DVKVTQSSRYLVKRTGEKVFLECVQDMDHENMFWYRQDPGLGLRLIYFSYDVKMKEKGDIPEGYSVSREKKERFSLILESASTNQTSMYLCASSFRYEQYFGPGTRLTVT.

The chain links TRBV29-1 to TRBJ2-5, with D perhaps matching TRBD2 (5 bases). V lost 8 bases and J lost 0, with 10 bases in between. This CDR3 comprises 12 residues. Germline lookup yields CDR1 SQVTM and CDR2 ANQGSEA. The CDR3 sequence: CSTRVNQETQYF. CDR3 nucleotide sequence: TGCAGCACGCGGGTAAACCAAGAGACCCAGTACTTC. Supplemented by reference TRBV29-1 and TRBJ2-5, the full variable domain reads SAVISQKPSRDICQRGTSLTIQCQVDSQVTMMFWYRQQPGQSLTLIATANQGSEATYESGFVIDKFPISRPNLTFSTLTVSNMSPEDSSIYLCSTRVNQETQYFGPGTRLLVL.

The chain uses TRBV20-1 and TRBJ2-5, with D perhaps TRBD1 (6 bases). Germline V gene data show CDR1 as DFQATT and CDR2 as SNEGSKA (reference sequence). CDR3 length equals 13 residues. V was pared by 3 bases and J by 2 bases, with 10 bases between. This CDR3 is CSASGTFQETQYF. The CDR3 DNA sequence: TGCAGTGCTAGCGGGACATTTCAAGAGACCCAGTACTTC.

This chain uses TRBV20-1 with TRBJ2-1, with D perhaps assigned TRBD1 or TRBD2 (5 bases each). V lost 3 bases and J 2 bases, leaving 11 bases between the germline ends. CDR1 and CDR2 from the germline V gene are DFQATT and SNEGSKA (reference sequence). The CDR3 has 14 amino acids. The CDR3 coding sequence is TGCAGTGCTAGGGGGGAGACCACCTACAATGAGCAGTTCTTC. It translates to CSARGETTYNEQFF.

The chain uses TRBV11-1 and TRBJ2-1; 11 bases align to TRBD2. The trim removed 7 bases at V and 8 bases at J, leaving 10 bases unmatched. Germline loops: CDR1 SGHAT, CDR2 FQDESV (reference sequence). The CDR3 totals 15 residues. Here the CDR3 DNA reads TGTGCCAGCACCAGTAGCGGGAGGGCCCCCGATGAGCAGTTCTTC. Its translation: CASTSSGRAPDEQFF.

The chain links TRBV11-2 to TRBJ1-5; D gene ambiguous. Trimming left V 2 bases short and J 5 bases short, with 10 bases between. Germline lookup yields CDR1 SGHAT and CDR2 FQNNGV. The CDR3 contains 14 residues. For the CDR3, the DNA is TGTGCCAGCAGCTTAATAGGTTCGGATCAGCCCCAGCATTTT. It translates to CASSLIGSDQPQHF.

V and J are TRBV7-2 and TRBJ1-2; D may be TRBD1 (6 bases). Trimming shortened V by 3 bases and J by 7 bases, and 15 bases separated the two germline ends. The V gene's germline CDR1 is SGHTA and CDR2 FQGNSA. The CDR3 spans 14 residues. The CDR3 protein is CASSFGSGEAGYTF. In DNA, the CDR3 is TGTGCCAGCAGCTTCGGATCAGGGGAGGCTGGCTACACCTTC.